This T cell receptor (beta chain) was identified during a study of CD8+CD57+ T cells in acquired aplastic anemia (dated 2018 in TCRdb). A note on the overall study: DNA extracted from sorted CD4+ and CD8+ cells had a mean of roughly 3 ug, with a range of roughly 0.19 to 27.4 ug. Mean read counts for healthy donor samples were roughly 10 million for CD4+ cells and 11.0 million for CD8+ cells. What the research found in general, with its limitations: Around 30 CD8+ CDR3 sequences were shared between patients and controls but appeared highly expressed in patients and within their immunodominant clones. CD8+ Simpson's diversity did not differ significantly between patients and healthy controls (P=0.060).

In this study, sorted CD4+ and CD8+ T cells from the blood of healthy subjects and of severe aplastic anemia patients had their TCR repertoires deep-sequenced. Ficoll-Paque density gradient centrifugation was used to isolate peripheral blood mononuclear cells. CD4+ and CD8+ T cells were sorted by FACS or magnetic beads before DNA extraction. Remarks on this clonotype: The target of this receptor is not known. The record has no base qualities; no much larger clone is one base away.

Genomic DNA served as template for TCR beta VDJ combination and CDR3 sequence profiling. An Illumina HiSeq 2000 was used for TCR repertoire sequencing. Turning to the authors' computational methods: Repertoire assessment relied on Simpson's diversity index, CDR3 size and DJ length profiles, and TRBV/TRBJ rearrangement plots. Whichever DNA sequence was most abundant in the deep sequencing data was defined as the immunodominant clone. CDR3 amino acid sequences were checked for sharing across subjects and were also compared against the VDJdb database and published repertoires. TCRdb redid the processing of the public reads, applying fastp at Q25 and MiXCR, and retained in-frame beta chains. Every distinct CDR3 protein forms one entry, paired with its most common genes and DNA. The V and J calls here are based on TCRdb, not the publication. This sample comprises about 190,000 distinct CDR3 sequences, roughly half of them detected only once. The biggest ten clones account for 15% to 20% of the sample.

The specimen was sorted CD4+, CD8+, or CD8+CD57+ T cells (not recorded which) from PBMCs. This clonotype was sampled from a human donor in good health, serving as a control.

The CDR3 region: CSVGGTPYEQYF. The nucleotide sequence is TGCAGCGTTGGCGGAACGCCTTACGAGCAGTACTTC. This sequence uses TRBV29-1 and TRBJ2-7, with no D gene named confidently. CDR1 and CDR2 are drawn from the germline V gene: SQVTM, ANQGSEA. Taken from cysteine to phenylalanine, the CDR3 has 12 residues. CDR3 DNA is the only sequence kept; it has 36 bases, read in frame from the first base. Relative to germline, V is 4 bases shorter and J is 4 bases shorter, with 11 bases between their ends.